The clone carrying this T cell receptor (beta chain) was picked up many times. The target antigen is unknown. RNA transcripts gave rise to amplified TCR beta CDR3 regions. TCR CDR3 regions were first amplified by RT-PCR with HTBI primers. In TCRdb, the multiplex PCR reads were re-called with MiXCR into one record per CDR3 protein. Of approximately 610,000 distinct CDR3 sequences listed, over 15% are singletons. These data belong to a study of T cells in Graves' hyperthyroidism and ophthalmopathy. Overall study results and limits: Blood also held most thyroid clonotypes expanded beyond 0.001.

Stable disease denoted Graves' hyperthyroidism without ophthalmopathy progression within 18 months. The study left out patients who had uncontrolled infection, other autoimmune disease, pregnancy or lactation. CDR1 SGHAT and CDR2 FQNNGV come from the germline V gene. Between the trimmed V and J ends, which lost 3 bases and 6 bases, there was a span of 7 bases. The CDR3 extends over 12 amino acids. Material for sequencing was blood. This chain links TRBV11-2 with TRBJ2-3, with D possibly being TRBD1 (6 bases). The sequence was collected from a woman aged 18-29 years with Graves' hyperthyroidism. The CDR3 is CASSFQGDTQYF. As DNA, the CDR3 is TGTGCCAGCAGCTTCCAGGGGGATACGCAGTATTTT.